The 21 T cell receptor beta chains listed next were all sequenced from one sample in a study of blood T cell repertoires in COVID-19 (TCRdb year 2020). The library came from the immunoSEQ multiplex PCR assay. Sourced from immuneACCESS, this table was stored by TCRdb with only in-frame sequences that have V and J called. A share of the clones is absent; for the studies checked, an unresolved V gene accounts for under half, and the remainder has no known explanation. The sample table shows about 170,000 clones, and roughly 86% are seen once. The top ten clonotypes cover roughly 3.4% of the sample. Sequenced: peripheral blood. These receptors were taken from a man aged 65 to 79 with acute or convalescent COVID-19.

The rearrangement uses TRBV6-5 and TRBJ1-1; D perhaps matches TRBD1 (5 bases). V was pared by 8 bases and J by 9 bases, with 19 bases between. Germline assignment: CDR1 MNHEY and CDR2 SVGAGI. This CDR3 has 13 amino acids. For the CDR3, the DNA is TGTGCCAGCCGATTGTCGACCGGGGGTAAAGCTTTCTTT. This translates into CASRLSTGGKAFF.

J is TRBJ2-5 and V is TRBV2, with 9 nucleotides matching TRBD2. The CDR3 covers 15 residues. V lost 5 bases and J lost 4; bases outside the gene matches: 8. Looked up from germline, CDR1 is SNHLY and CDR2 is FYNNEI. This CDR3 is CASSQRGVSLETQYF. As DNA, the CDR3 is TGTGCCAGCAGTCAGCGGGGGGTCTCCTTAGAGACCCAGTACTTC.

The chain is built from TRBV7-2 and TRBJ1-5; unclear D gene. There are 14 residues in the CDR3. Germline CDR1 reads SGHTA; CDR2 reads FQGNSA. Between the trimmed V and J ends, which lost 5 bases and 4 bases, there was a span of 12 bases. CDR3 sequence: CASSPTGANQPQHF. In DNA, the CDR3 is TGTGCCAGCAGCCCCACGGGAGCTAATCAGCCCCAGCATTTT.

CDR3 bases: TGTGCCAGCAGTTACTCGCGCAGGGGTGGGCAGCCCCAGCATTTT. Encoded protein: CASSYSRRGGQPQHF. The chain combines TRBV6-5 with TRBJ1-5; TRBD1 is a possible D gene (6 bases). The germline gives CDR1 MNHEY, CDR2 SVGAGI. There are 15 residues in the CDR3. V was shortened by 0 bases and J by 7 bases, with 13 bases between the two germline ends.

This rearrangement joins TRBV5-6 to TRBJ2-7; 10 bases are shared with TRBD1. The germline CDR1 and CDR2 sequences are SGHDT and YYEEEE. The CDR3 is 15 residues long. Trimming at V came to 4 bases and at J to 5 bases, leaving 9 bases not matched to a gene. CDR3 sequence reads: CASSGTGTGDHEQYF. The CDR3, as DNA: TGTGCCAGCAGCGGGACCGGGACAGGGGACCACGAGCAGTACTTC.

The chain combines TRBV5-1 with TRBJ1-2, with 7 bases that match TRBD1. The CDR3 extends over 15 amino acids. Losses at the gene ends were 0 bases for V and 4 bases for J; bases not matched to a gene: 6. CDR1 SGHRS and CDR2 YFSETQ come from the germline V gene. The CDR3 protein is CASSLDPGGSYGYTF. The CDR3 bases are TGCGCCAGCAGCTTGGATCCAGGGGGGAGCTATGGCTACACCTTC.

This clone was found once. The chain couples TRBV5-1 to TRBJ1-1, with D unclear. Germline CDR1 and CDR2: SGHRS and YFSETQ. The CDR3 is 15 residues long. With 0 bases removed from V and 1 base from J, the gap between germline ends came to 10 bases. This CDR3 is CASSLEGAANTEAFF. Written as DNA, the CDR3 is TGCGCCAGCAGCTTGGAAGGCGCGGCGAACACTGAAGCTTTCTTT.

The gene calls are TRBV5-1 and TRBJ2-3; 14 positions agree with TRBD2. Losses at the gene ends were 4 bases for V and 4 bases for J; bases not matched to a gene: 8. This CDR3 contains 17 residues. Germline V gene sequence: CDR1 SGHRS, CDR2 YFSETQ. The CDR3 spells CASSLWTTSGGADTQYF. CDR3 nucleotide sequence: TGCGCCAGCAGCCTCTGGACGACTAGCGGGGGGGCAGATACGCAGTATTTT.

The chain joins TRBV4-2 to TRBJ2-3; the match to TRBD2 covers 10 bases. V lost 4 bases to trimming and J lost 0 bases; unmatched junction nucleotides: 13. The CDR3 length is 19 residues. Germline V gives CDR1 LGHNA, CDR2 YNFKEQ. CDR3 DNA sequence: TGTGCCAGCAGCCTAACCCAAGGAGCGGGAGGGCTAAGCACAGATACGCAGTATTTT. Translation: CASSLTQGAGGLSTDTQYF.

CDR3 nucleotides: TGTGCCAGCAGCCTTGGGGCCCTCCCCAATCAGCCCCAGCATTTT. This translates into CASSLGALPNQPQHF. The gene calls are TRBV3-1 (or the pseudogene TRBV3-2) and TRBJ1-5; D perhaps matches TRBD1 (5 bases). The CDR3 runs 15 residues. Trimming took off 4 bases at V and 3 bases at J, with 13 bases between the two ends. CDR1 is LGHDT, CDR2 YNNKEL, per germline (reference sequence).

V usage is TRBV15 and J usage is TRBJ2-7; 7 positions agree with TRBD2. V trimming: 0 bases; J trimming: 0 bases; junction bases outside the gene matches: 5. Germline loops: CDR1 LNHNV, CDR2 YYDKDF (reference sequence). The CDR3 loop spans 16 amino acids. CDR3 protein: CATSRDLAASSYEQYF. The CDR3, as DNA: TGTGCCACCAGCAGAGATCTAGCGGCTAGCTCCTACGAGCAGTACTTC.

About this clone itself: The same CDR3 is also encoded by other DNA sequences in this sample. This chain connects TRBV7-9 to TRBJ1-4; D unclear. Trimming shortened V by 3 bases and J by 0 bases, and 5 bases separated the two germline ends. The germline gives CDR1 SEHNR, CDR2 FQNEAQ (reference sequence). This CDR3 comprises 14 residues. This CDR3 is CASSFSATNEKLFF. The CDR3 coding sequence is TGTGCCAGCAGCTTTTCTGCAACTAATGAAAAACTGTTTTTT.

The V gene is TRBV18, the J gene TRBJ1-5; 10 nucleotides match TRBD1. The trim removed 6 bases at V and 10 bases at J, leaving 3 bases unmatched. This CDR3 has 12 residues. Germline V gene data show CDR1 as KGHSH and CDR2 as LQKENI. The CDR3 sequence is CASSTGGDPQHF. CDR3 nucleotide sequence: TGTGCCAGCTCGACAGGGGGCGACCCCCAGCATTTT.

This rearrangement joins TRBV27 to TRBJ2-1, with a weak D call TRBD2 (6 bases). V lost 7 bases, J lost 3 bases, and 19 bases lay in between. CDR3 length: 16 residues. Germline CDR1 and CDR2: MNHEY and SMNVEV (reference sequence). The CDR3 loop is CASTPLSLANYNEQFF. DNA for the CDR3: TGTGCCAGCACCCCTTTATCGCTAGCGAACTACAATGAGCAGTTCTTC.

The genes are TRBV29-1 and TRBJ2-3; D possibly corresponds to TRBD1 (6 bases). V was pared by 3 bases and J by 7 bases, with 14 bases between. The CDR3 spans 13 residues. Germline V gives CDR1 SQVTM, CDR2 ANQGSEA. The CDR3 DNA sequence: TGCAGCGTTGAGGGTCAGGGGCGTAATACGCAGTATTTT. Translating gives CSVEGQGRNTQYF.

The gene calls are TRBV30 and TRBJ2-7, with 7 bases matching TRBD1. There are 15 residues in the CDR3. From germline, CDR1 is GTSNPN and CDR2 SVGIG (reference sequence). The V gene end was trimmed by 2 bases and the J gene end by 7 bases; junction bases not matched to a gene: 14. As DNA, the CDR3 is TGTGCCTGGAGTCTCCTTCCTACAGGGGTTAAAGAGCAGTACTTC. Encoded protein: CAWSLLPTGVKEQYF. The full variable domain, rest sourced from reference TRBV30 and TRBJ2-7, is SQTIHQWPATLVQPVGSPLSLECTVEGTSNPNLYWYRQAAGRGLQLLFYSVGIGQISSEVPQNLSASRPQDRQFILSSKKLLLSDSGFYLCAWSLLPTGVKEQYFGPGTRLTVT.

This clone was counted between two and nine times. The chain recombines TRBV5-4 with TRBJ2-2, with D perhaps TRBD2 (5 bases). There are 16 residues in the CDR3. In germline, CDR1 is SGHNT, CDR2 YYREEE (reference sequence). The germline V and J ends were trimmed by 5 bases and 2 bases, with 16 bases remaining between them. DNA of the CDR3: TGTGCCAGCAGAGTGGCCGGAGGACCTAACACCGGGGAGCTGTTTTTT. Its protein is CASRVAGGPNTGELFF.

This sequence joins TRBV11-2 and TRBJ2-1, with D maybe TRBD2 (5 bases). The germline V gene encodes CDR1 SGHAT and CDR2 FQNNGV. The CDR3 extends over 17 amino acids. V was pared by 1 base and J by 6 bases, with 19 bases between. The CDR3 loop reads CASSLGLGGHSGNEQFF. The CDR3 DNA is TGTGCCAGCAGCTTAGGACTGGGTGGGCACAGCGGCAATGAGCAGTTCTTC. Full variable domain (remainder filled in from reference TRBV11-2 and TRBJ2-1): EAGVAQSPRYKIIEKRQSVAFWCNPISGHATLYWYQQILGQGPKLLIQFQNNGVVDDSQLPKDRFSAERLKGVDSTLKIQPAKLEDSAVYLCASSLGLGGHSGNEQFFGPGTRLTVL.

The chain links TRBV14 to TRBJ2-5, with TRBD2 matching 9 bases. The CDR3 is 14 residues long. The V segment lost 3 bases and the J segment 7 bases; nucleotides outside the gene matches: 6. Germline lookup yields CDR1 SGHDN and CDR2 FVKESK. The CDR3 nucleotides are TGTGCCAGCAGCCACTGGACTAGCGTGGGGACCCAGTACTTC. This gives the protein CASSHWTSVGTQYF.

This chain links TRBV7-9 with TRBJ2-5; 13 bases agree with TRBD2. J was trimmed by 1 base and V by 3 bases; bases with no gene match: 2. In germline, CDR1 is SEHNR, CDR2 FQNEAQ (reference sequence). The CDR3 length is 16 residues. The DNA for the CDR3 is TGTGCCAGCAGCTTCTGGACTAGCGGGGGCCAAGAGACCCAGTACTTC. This sequence encodes CASSFWTSGGQETQYF.

The rearrangement links TRBV7-3 to TRBJ2-2; tentatively, D is TRBD2 (6 bases). CDR1 SGHTA and CDR2 FQGTGA come from the germline V gene. V gave up 1 base and J gave up 9 bases, with 27 bases separating them. The CDR3 runs 19 residues. CDR3 DNA: TGTGCCAGCAGCTTAATTGGGGACTCCTTACCACACGTACGCCGGGAGCTGTTTTTT. The encoded protein is CASSLIGDSLPHVRRELFF.